This is a list of T cell receptor beta chains from one sample in a study of control samples from healthy donors and cancer patients. Some clones are missing from TCRdb's copy, which holds only in-frame ones; the method was immunoSEQ multiplex PCR. The sample has 160,000 or so clones; 93% are singletons. Sequences were obtained from blood. The receptors come from a man aged 45-65 years in good health. Each CDR3 is given with its conserved first and last residue. The D gene is left open where the match is weak. Size is stated for part of the rows, as once, few or many counts, or as a class when the clone is expanded.

>TRBD2|TRBV28|-|TRBJ2-4
TGTGCCAGCAGTGGGATGTGGCTAGCGGAACGGGGTCAAAACATTCAGTACTTC
CASSGMWLAERGQNIQYF
>TRBD1|TRBV27|-|TRBJ1-2
TGTGCCAGCAGTACTAGACAGGGAAATGGTAACTATGGCTACACCTTC
CASSTRQGNGNYGYTF
>-|TRBV3-1/TRBV3-2|-|TRBJ2-7
TGTGCCAGCAGCCAAGATCCCGACACCACCTCCGAGCAGTACTTC
CASSQDPDTTSEQYF
>-|TRBV4-2|-|TRBJ1-5
TGTGCCAGCAGCCAAGAGGGGCAGGTTAATCAGCCCCAGCATTTT
CASSQEGQVNQPQHF
>-|TRBV28|-|TRBJ2-5
TGTGCCAGCAGCCCGGGTGGGGGCCAAGAGACCCAGTACTTC
CASSPGGGQETQYF
>-|TRBV5-6|-|TRBJ2-1
TGTGCCAGCAGCGGTACTCGGGCCTACAATGAGCAGTTCTTC
CASSGTRAYNEQFF
>-|TRBV27|-|TRBJ2-6
TGTGCCAGCAGTTTATATCTAGTCTCTGGGGCCAACGTCCTGACTTTC
CASSLYLVSGANVLTF
>TRBD1|TRBV7-8|-|TRBJ2-5
TGTGCCAGCAGCTTAGGTCAGGGGGCCCAACTAATACAAGAGACCCAGTACTTC
CASSLGQGAQLIQETQYF
>-|TRBV19|-|TRBJ1-3
TGTGCCAGTAGTCCCAACGGGGGATCATATGGAAACACCATATATTTT
CASSPNGGSYGNTIYF
>-|TRBV11-3|-|TRBJ1-2
TGTGCCAGCAGCTTAGAGGCGGCCGCTAACTATGGCTACACCTTC
CASSLEAAANYGYTF
>-|TRBV5-4|-|TRBJ2-2
TGTGCCAGCAGCCCCCGACAGGGAGGTTCCGGGGAGCTGTTTTTT
CASSPRQGGSGELFF
>-|TRBV4-1|-|TRBJ1-2
TGCGCCAGCAGCCAAGATAAAGGGGACTATGGCTACACCTTC
CASSQDKGDYGYTF
>TRBD2|TRBV9|-|TRBJ2-1
TGTGCCAGCAGCTCTCGGACTAGCGGGGGGTTGGATGAGCAGTTCTTC
CASSSRTSGGLDEQFF
>-|TRBV28|-|TRBJ2-1
TGTGCCAGCAGCTCCGGCGGGAACAGGTACAATGAGCAGTTCTTC
CASSSGGNRYNEQFF
>TRBD1|TRBV13|-|TRBJ1-4
TGTGCCAGCAGCTGGACGACAGGGTGGGGTGAAAAACTGTTTTTT
CASSWTTGWGEKLFF
>-|TRBV7-3|few|TRBJ1-4
TGTGCCAGCAGCCCATCGGGGGGCAGGGGTGAAAAACTGTTTTTT
CASSPSGGRGEKLFF
>TRBD1|TRBV6-4|-|TRBJ2-2
TGTGCCAGCAGTACGGACAGGGTGGACGGGGAGCTGTTTTTT
CASSTDRVDGELFF
>TRBD1|TRBV5-4|-|TRBJ1-2
TGTGCCAGCAGTGGACAGGGCTATGGCTACACCTTC
CASSGQGYGYTF
>TRBD1|TRBV28|-|TRBJ1-2
TGTGCCAGCAGGAGGGACAGGGGATCCTATGGCTACACCTTC
CASRRDRGSYGYTF
>-|TRBV19|-|TRBJ1-1
TGTGCCAGTAGTATACCCCAGAGAGCGGGTGAAGCTTTCTTT
CASSIPQRAGEAFF
>TRBD1|TRBV5-1|few|TRBJ1-1
TGCGCCAGCAGGGACAGGGGGCCGAACACTGAAGCTTTCTTT
CASRDRGPNTEAFF
>-|TRBV29-1|-|TRBJ1-5
TGCAGCGTTGGGGGGTCCAGCAATCAGCCCCAGCATTTT
CSVGGSSNQPQHF
>TRBD1|TRBV7-6|once|TRBJ2-5
TGTGCCAGCAGCCCGGGACAGTTGGAGACCCAGTACTTC
CASSPGQLETQYF
>TRBD2|TRBV7-2|-|TRBJ2-4
TGTGCCAGCAGCTTAGTAGCTAGCGGGAGGCAAGGAGCCAAAAACATTCAGTACTTC
CASSLVASGRQGAKNIQYF
>TRBD2|TRBV6-6|-|TRBJ2-7
TGTGCCAGCAGCCGTTCCCTAGCGGGAGGATCCTACGAGCAGTACTTC
CASSRSLAGGSYEQYF
>-|TRBV7-3|-|TRBJ1-5
TGTGCCAGCAGCGTACAGGGTGCTCAGCCCCAGCATTTT
CASSVQGAQPQHF
>TRBD2|TRBV7-9|-|TRBJ2-3
TGTGCCAGCAGCCTGAGCCTAGCGGGAGGCACAGATACGCAGTATTTT
CASSLSLAGGTDTQYF
>TRBD1|TRBV5-1|-|TRBJ2-5
TGCGCCAGCAGTCCGACAGGGTGGCTCGAAGAGACCCAGTACTTC
CASSPTGWLEETQYF
>-|TRBV4-1|-|TRBJ1-6
TGCGCCAGCAGCCAAGAAGGGTCAGGGAAGAGCTCCTATAATTCACCCCTCCACTTT
CASSQEGSGKSSYNSPLHF
>-|TRBV2|few|TRBJ1-1
TGTGCCAGCAGTGAAGGGGTAATCACTGAAGCTTTCTTT
CASSEGVITEAFF
>TRBD2|TRBV24-1|-|TRBJ2-1
TGTGCCACCAGTGATTTACCTGGGACTAGCGGCTCCTACAATGAGCAGTTCTTC
CATSDLPGTSGSYNEQFF
>-|TRBV11-2|once|TRBJ2-5
TGTGCCAGCAGCTTAGTACCAGTCGGAGGGACCCAGTACTTC
CASSLVPVGGTQYF
>-|TRBV30|-|TRBJ1-2
TGTGCCTGGAGTTCAGGAAGCGGCTACACCTTC
CAWSSGSGYTF
>TRBD2|TRBV6-6|once|TRBJ2-3
TGTGCCAGCAGCCTGACTAGCGGGGTAGATACGCAGTATTTT
CASSLTSGVDTQYF
>-|TRBV20-1|once|TRBJ1-1
TGCAGTGCTAGTCAGAACACTGAAGCTTTCTTT
CSASQNTEAFF
>-|TRBV7-7|-|TRBJ2-2
TGTGCTAGCAGCTTAAGCCCCACTTCCACCGGGGAGCTGTTTTTT
CASSLSPTSTGELFF
>-|TRBV6-5|once|TRBJ1-1
TGTGCCAGCACCGAATGGGGGATGAGGTCCACTGAAGCTTTCTTT
CASTEWGMRSTEAFF
>TRBD1|TRBV3-1/TRBV3-2|-|TRBJ1-2
TGTGCCAGCAGTCGACAGGGGGGTGGCTACACCTTC
CASSRQGGGYTF
>TRBD1|TRBV11-2|-|TRBJ1-1
TGTGCCAGCAGCTTAGATCGGACAGGGGGCACTGAAGCTTTCTTT
CASSLDRTGGTEAFF
>TRBD2|TRBV6-1|-|TRBJ2-1
TGTGCCAGCAGTCAAGCGGGGCTCAGTAAGGAGCAGTTCTTC
CASSQAGLSKEQFF
>-|TRBV28|-|TRBJ1-2
TGTGCCAGCAGTTTCCCCAAACAGGGAAACTATGGCTACACCTTC
CASSFPKQGNYGYTF
>TRBD2|TRBV19|-|TRBJ2-7
TGTGCCAGTAGTTCCCGGACTAGCGGGAGCGGCTACGAGCAGTACTTC
CASSSRTSGSGYEQYF
>-|TRBV7-6|-|TRBJ2-5
TGTGCCAGCAGCTTGTCCAGGGTGGAGACCCAGTACTTC
CASSLSRVETQYF
>-|TRBV2|-|TRBJ1-5
TGTGCCAGCAGTGCGGGGGCAGGCAATCAGCCCCAGCATTTT
CASSAGAGNQPQHF
>TRBD1|TRBV4-1|-|TRBJ2-7
TGCGCCAGCAGCCCCCGGGACAGGGAAGGGAACGAGCAGTACTTC
CASSPRDREGNEQYF
>-|TRBV4-1|once|TRBJ1-3
TGCGCCAGCAGCCAAGACCGTCCGGCTCCGAGTGGAAACACCATATATTTT
CASSQDRPAPSGNTIYF
>-|TRBV4-1|-|TRBJ2-1
TGCGCCAGCAGCCAAGACGGGACCCCAATCAATGAGCAGTTCTTC
CASSQDGTPINEQFF
>-|TRBV7-9|-|TRBJ2-1
TGTGCCAGCAGCTTAGACCTCAACAATGAGCAGTTCTTC
CASSLDLNNEQFF
>-|TRBV20-1|-|TRBJ2-5
TGCAGTGCTAGTTCCCCCCGGGCCGAAGAGACCCAGTACTTC
CSASSPRAEETQYF
>TRBD2|TRBV5-1|-|TRBJ2-1
TGCGCCAGCAGCTTGGGGGGACTACAGCGCCTGTATGAGCAGTTCTTC
CASSLGGLQRLYEQFF
>-|TRBV7-7|once|TRBJ2-5
TGTGCTAGCAGCTTACGTTCGGGTCCCGTCGAGACCCAGTACTTC
CASSLRSGPVETQYF
>TRBD2|TRBV5-1|-|TRBJ2-1
TGCGCCAGCAGTTCTAGCGGGACCTACAATGAGCAGTTCTTC
CASSSSGTYNEQFF
>-|TRBV7-9|-|TRBJ2-1
TGTGCCAGCAGCAAACGTGGGGGGACGAACAATGAGCAGTTCTTC
CASSKRGGTNNEQFF
>TRBD2|TRBV7-9|-|TRBJ2-5
TGTGCCAGCAGTCTAGGGACTAGCGGGAGTAGCATCGAGACCCAGTACTTC
CASSLGTSGSSIETQYF